This entry lists 31 T cell receptor beta chains sequenced from one sample in a study of CD8+ T cells in alopecia areata. RNA, once extracted, was reverse transcribed into cDNA for use as the sequencing template. TCRdb keeps only in-frame clones here, not all; method: immunoSEQ multiplex PCR. Altogether roughly 250,000 clones are present, under 80% being singletons, with the ten largest covering more than 0.95%. Here the sequenced sample was CD4+ T cells sorted from blood, taken at week 0. The receptors come from a human donor with alopecia areata.

The J gene is TRBJ1-4, the V gene TRBV6-5; D is uncertain. The CDR3 spans 11 residues. The V and J ends lost 6 bases and 12 bases respectively, with 11 bases between them. Looked up from germline, CDR1 is MNHEY and CDR2 is SVGAGI. As DNA, the CDR3 is TGTGCCAGCAGCCCCCTTCGGGAACTGTTTTTT. This encodes CASSPLRELFF.

The J gene is TRBJ1-1, the V gene TRBV30; 7 bases are a match to TRBD1. The ends lost 4 bases at V and 5 bases at J; junction bases unmatched: 4. The germline CDR1 and CDR2 sequences are GTSNPN and SVGIG (reference sequence). This CDR3 comprises 12 residues. CDR3 region: CAWNDRETEAFF. CDR3 coding DNA: TGTGCCTGGAACGACAGGGAGACTGAAGCTTTCTTT.

The V call is TRBV30, the J call TRBJ1-3, with TRBD1 as a possible D gene (5 bases). Trimming removed 3 bases at V and 4 bases at J, with 19 bases between. The CDR3 consists of 16 residues. Germline V gene lookup returns CDR1 GTSNPN and CDR2 SVGIG (reference sequence). The CDR3 DNA reads TGTGCCTGGAGCGGGGCAGACTCGATGGCCGGAAACACCATATATTTT. Translation: CAWSGADSMAGNTIYF.

V gene TRBV9 combines with J gene TRBJ1-1, with 9 nucleotides matching TRBD1. From germline, CDR1 is SGDLS and CDR2 YYNGEE. V shed 0 bases and J 2 bases; nucleotides not matched to a gene: 2. The CDR3 is made up of 15 amino acids. In DNA form, the CDR3 reads TGTGCCAGCAGCGTAGCGGACAGGGGAAACACTGAAGCTTTCTTT. Residues: CASSVADRGNTEAFF. Filled out from reference TRBV9 and TRBJ1-1, the complete variable domain reads DSGVTQTPKHLITATGQRVTLRCSPRSGDLSVYWYQQSLDQGLQFLIQYYNGEERAKGNILERFSAQQFPDLHSELNLSSLELGDSALYFCASSVADRGNTEAFFGQGTRLTVV.

J is TRBJ2-4 and V is TRBV7-2; TRBD2 matches 9 bases. Germline CDR1 SGHTA, CDR2 FQGNSA. The CDR3 sequence is 17 residues long. Trimming removed 3 bases from V and 5 bases from J; junction bases left unmatched: 11. The CDR3: CASSLAGGPVPENIQYF. The CDR3 bases are TGTGCCAGCAGCTTGGCGGGGGGGCCTGTTCCCGAAAACATTCAGTACTTC.

This clone was seen only a few times. This chain uses TRBV9 with TRBJ2-1, with D perhaps matching TRBD2 (6 bases). Trimming cost V 0 bases and J 0 bases, with 7 bases left between them. Germline CDR1 is SGDLS and CDR2 is YYNGEE. The CDR3 runs 15 residues. The chain's CDR3 is CASSVAGDSYNEQFF. Here the CDR3 DNA reads TGTGCCAGCAGCGTAGCGGGGGACTCCTACAATGAGCAGTTCTTC.

The V call is TRBV4-1, the J call TRBJ2-3; 7 bases map to TRBD1. Trimming at V came to 2 bases and at J to 4 bases, leaving 12 bases not matched to a gene. Germline values: CDR1 MGHRA, CDR2 YSYEKL. The CDR3 runs 17 residues. DNA for the CDR3: TGCGCCAGCAGCCAAATTCAGGGGGTAAAAAAATCAGATACGCAGTATTTT. It encodes CASSQIQGVKKSDTQYF.

The chain carries TRBV29-1 and TRBJ1-4, with D uncertain. The CDR3 loop spans 10 amino acids. The V end lost 6 bases, the J end lost 7 bases, and 6 bases lay between the germline ends. Germline CDR1 is SQVTM and CDR2 is ANQGSEA. CDR3 loop: CSVYGEKLFF. CDR3 bases: TGCAGCGTGTATGGTGAAAAACTGTTTTTT.

The J gene is TRBJ2-3, the V gene TRBV29-1, with D unclear. The CDR3 is 14 residues long. Looked up from germline, CDR1 is SQVTM and CDR2 is ANQGSEA. Trimming pared 3 bases from V and 1 base from J, leaving 11 bases between. The CDR3, as DNA: TGCAGCGTTGAGGGTGCAGTACGCACAGATACGCAGTATTTT. This sequence encodes CSVEGAVRTDTQYF.

The chain joins TRBV30 to TRBJ1-5; perhaps TRBD1 as D (6 bases). This CDR3 is built from 15 residues. V shed 2 bases and J shed 2 bases, with 13 bases lying between them. Germline CDR1 GTSNPN, CDR2 SVGIG (reference sequence). The CDR3: CAWSPQGSGNQPQHF. Written as DNA, the CDR3 is TGTGCCTGGAGTCCCCAGGGGTCGGGCAATCAGCCCCAGCATTTT.

This clone was seen a few times. The chain has TRBV7-8 and TRBJ2-3; D uncertain. Germline CDR1 SGHVS, CDR2 FQNEAQ. The CDR3 has 16 residues. V lost 2 bases and J 1 base, leaving 13 bases between the germline ends. CDR3 residues: CASSLNPATRTDTQYF. CDR3 DNA sequence: TGTGCCAGCAGCTTAAATCCCGCCACGCGCACAGATACGCAGTATTTT. The whole variable domain, remainder taken from reference TRBV7-8 and TRBJ2-3, is GAGVSQSPRYKVAKRGQDVALRCDPISGHVSLFWYQQALGQGPEFLTYFQNEAQLDKSGLPSDRFFAERPEGSVSTLKIQRTQQEDSAVYLCASSLNPATRTDTQYFGPGTRLTVL.

This rearrangement joins TRBV7-9 to TRBJ2-7; possible D gene TRBD1, 5 bases. Germline V gives CDR1 SEHNR, CDR2 FQNEAQ (reference sequence). Trimming took 8 bases from V and 4 from J, leaving 15 bases between them. CDR3 length: 13 residues. The CDR3 bases are TGTGCCAGCGACGCAGGGAATATATACGAGCAGTACTTC. Translated: CASDAGNIYEQYF. The full variable domain, completed using reference TRBV7-9 and TRBJ2-7, is DTGVSQNPRHKITKRGQNVTFRCDPISEHNRLYWYRQTLGQGPEFLTYFQNEAQLEKSRLLSDRFSAERPKGSFSTLEIQRTEQGDSAMYLCASDAGNIYEQYFGPGTRLTVT.

This rearrangement joins TRBV29-1 to TRBJ1-1, with D unresolved. CDR3 length equals 11 residues. Trimming stripped 4 bases from V and 10 bases from J, with 13 bases between. Germline CDR1 is SQVTM and CDR2 is ANQGSEA. The CDR3 loop reads CSVGSVVGAFF. The CDR3 DNA reads TGCAGCGTTGGTTCAGTCGTAGGAGCTTTCTTT.

The rearrangement joins TRBV7-9 to TRBJ1-5, with no clear D. The V gene's germline CDR1 is SEHNR and CDR2 FQNEAQ (reference sequence). V lost 1 base to trimming and J lost 2 bases, with 9 bases between them. CDR3 length: 15 amino acids. This CDR3 reads CASSLDGKGNQPQHF. DNA for the CDR3: TGTGCCAGCAGCTTAGACGGCAAGGGCAATCAGCCCCAGCATTTT.

This chain uses TRBV30 with TRBJ2-7; the D gene is possibly TRBD2 (5 bases). V dropped 2 bases and J dropped 7 bases, with 18 bases sitting between them. This CDR3 comprises 14 residues. In germline, CDR1 is GTSNPN, CDR2 SVGIG (reference sequence). The CDR3 bases are TGTGCCTGGAGTACCTTAGCGTTTCTTCGGGAGCAGTACTTC. Translated, it gives CAWSTLAFLREQYF.

V and J are TRBV7-8 and TRBJ2-1, with a weak D call TRBD2 (7 bases). CDR3 length equals 11 residues. Germline-derived CDR1 and CDR2 are SGHVS and FQNEAQ. V was cut by 2 bases and J by 16 bases, with 12 bases left in between. CDR3 in amino acids: CASSLTGGVFF. In DNA form, the CDR3 reads TGTGCCAGCAGCTTAACGGGGGGCGTTTTCTTC.

The V call is TRBV2, the J call TRBJ1-1; TRBD1 agrees at 7 bases. V trimming: 11 bases; J trimming: 4 bases; junction bases outside the gene matches: 7. The V gene's germline CDR1 is SNHLY and CDR2 FYNNEI. The CDR3 totals 12 residues. As DNA, the CDR3 is TGTGCCGTACAGGGGACCGGCACTGAAGCTTTCTTT. It specifies CAVQGTGTEAFF.

This chain connects TRBV7-9 to TRBJ2-5; D possibly corresponds to TRBD1 (6 bases). The CDR3 covers 13 residues. V lost 5 bases, J lost 5 bases, and 12 bases lay in between. Germline V CDR1 and CDR2: SEHNR, FQNEAQ (reference sequence). DNA of the CDR3: TGTGCCAGCAGCCTCACAGGGTGGGAGACCCAGTACTTC. This codes for CASSLTGWETQYF.

The V gene is TRBV11-2, the J gene TRBJ2-1, with 8 bases identical to TRBD1. In germline, CDR1 is SGHAT, CDR2 FQNNGV. This CDR3 is 15 amino acids long. Germline trimming cut 2 bases from V and 2 bases from J; bases unmatched to any gene: 2. The CDR3 DNA sequence: TGTGCCAGCAGCTTATCAGGGGGCGCCTACAATGAGCAGTTCTTC. This codes for CASSLSGGAYNEQFF.

This chain links TRBV29-1 with TRBJ2-1; 7 bases line up with TRBD2. This CDR3 spans 14 amino acids. V was pared by 3 bases and J by 0 bases, with 2 bases of the junction left unmatched. Germline assignment: CDR1 SQVTM and CDR2 ANQGSEA. CDR3 amino acids: CSVERGSSYNEQFF. The CDR3 DNA follows: TGCAGCGTTGAGCGGGGGAGCTCCTACAATGAGCAGTTCTTC.

V usage is TRBV10-3 and J usage is TRBJ1-2, with no clear D. The CDR3 has 11 residues. The germline V gene has CDR1 ENHRY and CDR2 SYGVKD. Trimming removed 0 bases at V and 7 bases at J, with 3 bases between. CDR3 in amino acids: CAISESSGYTF. CDR3 bases: TGTGCCATCAGTGAGTCGAGTGGCTACACCTTC.

The rearrangement uses TRBV7-8 and TRBJ2-7; tentatively, D is TRBD1 (5 bases). The CDR3 is made up of 17 amino acids. CDR1 and CDR2 (germline): SGHVS, FQNEAQ. Trimming shortened V by 3 bases and J by 4 bases, and 22 bases separated the two germline ends. The CDR3 DNA follows: TGTGCCAGCAGCTTGGCGGTTACAGGAGCCATTATGTACGAGCAGTACTTC. Translating it yields CASSLAVTGAIMYEQYF.

The V call is TRBV29-1, the J call TRBJ1-2; no clear D. The V end was cut by 2 bases, the J end by 8 bases, with 9 bases between. This CDR3 has 11 residues. Germline V gene lookup returns CDR1 SQVTM and CDR2 ANQGSEA. CDR3 sequence reads: CSVEFMAGYTF. DNA for the CDR3: TGCAGCGTTGAATTCATGGCCGGCTACACCTTC. Complete variable domain (other parts from reference TRBV29-1 and TRBJ1-2): SAVISQKPSRDICQRGTSLTIQCQVDSQVTMMFWYRQQPGQSLTLIATANQGSEATYESGFVIDKFPISRPNLTFSTLTVSNMSPEDSSIYLCSVEFMAGYTFGSGTRLTVV.

CDR3 sequence reads: CASQTGGAAYEQYF. CDR3 coding DNA: TGTGCCAGCCAAACCGGGGGGGCTGCCTACGAGCAGTACTTC. The chain uses TRBV6-6 and TRBJ2-7, with 8 bases matching TRBD2. The V segment lost 8 bases and the J segment 2 bases; nucleotides outside the gene matches: 8. Germline loops: CDR1 MNHNY, CDR2 SVGAGI (reference sequence). The CDR3 has 14 amino acids.

The V gene is TRBV7-2, the J gene TRBJ1-1; the D is unclear. The CDR3 is made up of 12 amino acids. Per germline, CDR1 SGHTA and CDR2 FQGNSA. Trimming removed 0 bases at V and 8 bases at J, with 7 bases between. CDR3 sequence (DNA): TGTGCCAGCAGCTTAGCGTTCAGGGAAGCTTTCTTT. Amino acids: CASSLAFREAFF.

The chain carries TRBV30 and TRBJ2-5; D may correspond to TRBD1 or TRBD2 (5 bases each). Germline CDR1 and CDR2: GTSNPN and SVGIG (reference sequence). With 0 bases removed from V and 2 bases from J, the gap between germline ends came to 13 bases. The CDR3 runs 15 residues. CDR3 sequence (DNA): TGTGCCTGGAGTGTACTGGCAGGGAGACAAGAGACCCAGTACTTC. This codes for CAWSVLAGRQETQYF.

This clone appeared a few times. This sequence joins TRBV7-8 and TRBJ2-7, with 9 nucleotides matching TRBD1. V shed 5 bases, J shed 3 bases, and the junction held 11 bases outside the gene matches. Germline V lookup: CDR1 SGHVS, CDR2 FQNEAQ. This CDR3 has 16 residues. CDR3 sequence reads: CASSPDRDRAIYEQYF. The CDR3 nucleotides are TGTGCCAGCAGCCCCGACCGGGACAGGGCTATCTACGAGCAGTACTTC.

This clone was detected only a few times. This rearrangement joins TRBV29-1 to TRBJ2-2; 8 nucleotides line up with TRBD1. V was clipped by 5 bases and J by 5 bases; unmatched bases: 4. Germline V gene lookup returns CDR1 SQVTM and CDR2 ANQGSEA. This CDR3 has 13 amino acids. In DNA form, the CDR3 reads TGCAGCGTTTCGTACAGGGGGACCGGGGAGCTGTTTTTT. Amino acids: CSVSYRGTGELFF.

V is TRBV2 and J is TRBJ2-1, with 9 bases that match TRBD1. The V gene's germline CDR1 is SNHLY and CDR2 FYNNEI. This CDR3 region has 15 residues. With 0 bases clipped from V and 8 bases from J, the junction kept 5 bases outside the gene matches. CDR3 nucleotides: TGTGCCAGCAGTGAAGCGCTGGACAGGGGCGATGAGCAGTTCTTC. Its protein product is CASSEALDRGDEQFF.

The chain couples TRBV7-9 to TRBJ2-2, with D unclear. The CDR3 contains 14 residues. V lost 4 bases, J lost 5 bases, and 11 bases lay in between. The germline CDR1 and CDR2 sequences are SEHNR and FQNEAQ (reference sequence). This CDR3 is CASSYPGVTGELFF. The CDR3 region has the DNA TGTGCCAGCAGCTACCCCGGAGTGACCGGGGAGCTGTTTTTT.

The CDR3 DNA follows: TGTGCCAGCAGTCCGTACAGGGGGACCTACGAGCAGTACTTC. Protein: CASSPYRGTYEQYF. V and J are TRBV27 and TRBJ2-5; TRBD1 matches 8 bases. The DNA matches TRBJ2-7 better at its end, which makes the J call doubtful. CDR1 and CDR2 from the germline V gene are MNHEY and SMNVEV (reference sequence). This CDR3 comprises 14 residues.